These 2 T cell receptor beta chains originate from one sample sequenced in a study of technical replicates of blood from a few donors. Profiled with immunoSEQ multiplex PCR; TCRdb holds only in-frame clones, not every one. The table has roughly 61,000 clones, around 97% seen once. The source material was T cells isolated from PBMCs. These receptor sequences come from a human donor in good health.

CDR3 sequence: CASSWAWRYEQYF. As DNA, the CDR3 is TGTGCCAGCAGTTGGGCATGGAGGTACGAGCAGTACTTC. This chain joins TRBV27 and TRBJ2-7; D perhaps matches TRBD2 (5 bases). The CDR3 spans 13 residues. CDR1 and CDR2 (germline): MNHEY, SMNVEV (reference sequence). V was pared by 4 bases and J by 4 bases, with 11 bases between.

The rearrangement joins TRBV9 to TRBJ2-3; 8 bases fit TRBD2. The junction had 10 bases not matched to a gene; V was cut back by 7 bases and J by 3 bases. Looked up from germline, CDR1 is SGDLS and CDR2 is YYNGEE. The CDR3 is 15 residues long. The CDR3 DNA reads TGTGCCAGCGGGAACGGGGGGGCCGAGACAGATACGCAGTATTTT. Its protein product is CASGNGGAETDTQYF.